Below, 30 T cell receptor beta chains from the same sample are listed, as sequenced in a study of tumor-infiltrating lymphocytes in primary liver carcinoma. From unsorted bulk tissue weighing about 18-30 mg, DNA and RNA were co-extracted. Priming with a constant-region primer yielded TCR beta cDNA from around 540 ng total RNA. Libraries for TCR beta were built through three nested multiplex PCR rounds, which together made up a slightly modified ARM-PCR procedure. TRBV1-TRBV30 forward primers paired with a C-beta reverse primer drove the first two PCR rounds, roughly 10 cycles each. In TCRdb, the multiplex PCR reads were re-called with MiXCR into one record per CDR3 protein. The sample includes some 25,000 distinct CDR3 sequences, 60% to 85% of them seen just once. Sequencing used liver tumor tissue from sampling region 3. Subset meaning: tumor region T3, left-lateral pole. The receptors shown here come from a middle-aged man with primary liver carcinoma and hepatitis B virus infection.

This clonotype has at least ten counts. Being one base from a much bigger clone, this may be a read error. V and J are TRBV13 and TRBJ2-7; D unclear. CDR1 PRHDT and CDR2 FYEKMQ come from the germline V gene (reference sequence). The CDR3 has 14 amino acids. Here the CDR3 reads CASNLQLRNPEQYF. CDR3 nucleotide sequence: TGTGCCAGCAACTTACAGCTCCGGAACCCCGAGCAGTACTTC.

In its sample, this clonotype was seen once. The chain combines TRBV5-1 with TRBJ2-3; TRBD2 matches at 7 bases. The junction had 17 bases not matched to a gene; V was cut back by 5 bases and J by 8 bases. This CDR3 contains 16 residues. CDR1 and CDR2 (germline): SGHRS, YFSETQ. CDR3 DNA sequence: TGCGCCAGCAGACCTAGCGCGGGAGCGATCGTCGTTACGCAGTATTTT. Translating it yields CASRPSAGAIVVTQYF. Full variable domain (remainder filled in from reference TRBV5-1 and TRBJ2-3): KAGVTQTPRYLIKTRGQQVTLSCSPISGHRSVSWYQQTPGQGLQFLFEYFSETQRNKGNFPGRFSGRQFSNSRSEMNVSTLELGDSALYLCASRPSAGAIVVTQYFGPGTRLTVL.

This clonotype has just a few counts. Germline is not matched at one junction end, which may reflect a read error. The rearrangement links TRBV6-1 to TRBJ2-7, with D perhaps matching TRBD2 (6 bases). This CDR3 has 14 amino acids. In germline, CDR1 is MNHNS, CDR2 SASEGT. In DNA, the CDR3 is TGTGCCAGCACCGAGGGGACTCCCCCCTACAAGCAGTACTTC. It translates to CASTEGTPPYKQYF.

This rearrangement joins TRBV5-1 to TRBJ2-1; weak D call: TRBD1 (6 bases). V was cut by 5 bases and J by 9 bases, with 21 bases left in between. Germline lookup yields CDR1 SGHRS and CDR2 YFSETQ. This CDR3 comprises 15 residues. The CDR3: CASRPGGGWDIEQFF. For the CDR3, the DNA is TGCGCCAGCAGGCCTGGGGGCGGTTGGGACATTGAGCAGTTCTTC.

In this sample, this clonotype turned up once. The V and J genes are TRBV11-2 and TRBJ2-1, with a weak D call TRBD1 (6 bases). The CDR3 is 11 residues long. CDR1 and CDR2 (germline): SGHAT, FQNNGV. Trimming took 4 bases from V and 16 from J, leaving 14 bases between them. CDR3 bases: TGTGCCAGCAGCTCAGGACAGAGTCTTTTCTTC. Its protein is CASSSGQSLFF.

To note about this clonotype: At one boundary the junction diverges from the germline segment, which might be a read error. The rearrangement uses TRBV5-1 and TRBJ2-7, with D perhaps matching TRBD1 (7 bases). This CDR3 has 17 residues. Looked up from germline, CDR1 is SGHRS and CDR2 is YFSETQ. CDR3 region: CASGFDMDQGGGYEHYF. For the CDR3, the DNA is TGCGCCAGCGGCTTTGACATGGACCAGGGGGGAGGCTACGAGCACTACTTC.

Concerning this clonotype itself: An end of the junction differs from the germline gene, which may be a read error. The chain recombines TRBV28 with TRBJ2-7; tentatively, D is TRBD1 (5 bases). The CDR3 extends over 14 amino acids. Germline V CDR1 and CDR2: MDHEN, SYDVKM. CDR3: CASIRARGSYEQYF. For the CDR3, the DNA is TGTGCTAGCATCCGGGCAAGGGGCTCCTACGAGCAGTACTTC.

As concerns this clonotype: One junction end does not reproduce the germline sequence, and a read error may be involved. The chain recombines TRBV18 with TRBJ2-7, with TRBD1 as a possible D gene (5 bases). The CDR3 sequence is 13 residues long. Germline CDR1 is KGHSH and CDR2 is LQKENI. The CDR3, as DNA: TGTGCCAGCTCACCGACAGTTTCCTACGAGCATTACTTC. Residues: CASSPTVSYEHYF.

A single count supports this clonotype. Sequence at one end of the junction differs from germline and may be a read error. This sequence joins TRBV11-2 and TRBJ2-6; the D gene could be TRBD1 or TRBD2 (5 bases each). The CDR3 sequence is 16 residues long. Germline lookup yields CDR1 SGHAT and CDR2 FQNNGV. The CDR3 region is CISSLDPGAGANVMTF. The CDR3 DNA is TGTATCAGCAGCTTAGATCCCGGGGCTGGGGCCAACGTCATGACTTTC.

The chain carries TRBV12-3 or TRBV12-4 and TRBJ2-1; 16 bases map to TRBD2. Trimming took 8 bases from V and 0 from J; bases not matched to a gene: 4. There are 17 residues in the CDR3. Here the CDR3 DNA reads TGTGCCAGCGCAGGGACTAGCGGGAGGGCCTCCTACAATGAGCAGTTCTTC. It encodes CASAGTSGRASYNEQFF.

On this clonotype itself: Sequence at one end of the junction differs from germline and may be a read error. V usage is TRBV18 and J usage is TRBJ2-3; tentative D call: TRBD2 (5 bases). The germline V gene encodes CDR1 KGHSH and CDR2 LQKENI. This CDR3 region has 13 residues. The CDR3, as DNA: TGTGACAGCTCTCAGCGAGGGACAGATACGCAGTATTTT. The encoded protein is CDSSQRGTDTQYF.

Note on this clonotype: At one end, the junction sequence differs from germline, possibly due to a read error. The chain links TRBV6-2 or TRBV6-3 to TRBJ2-1; D may be TRBD1 or TRBD2 (5 bases each). Germline-derived CDR1 and CDR2 are MNHEY and SVGEGT. The CDR3 sequence is 14 residues long. CDR3: CASGYGSYSREQLF. The CDR3 nucleotides are TGTGCCAGCGGTTACGGGTCTTATAGCAGGGAGCAGCTCTTC.

Of note for this clonotype: One end of the junction varies from germline; a read error may be responsible. The V gene is TRBV11-2, the J gene TRBJ2-2, with 7 bases lining up with TRBD2. The CDR3 loop spans 17 amino acids. Germline values: CDR1 SGHAT, CDR2 FQNNGV. Here the CDR3 reads CANSIALGGANTGGMFF. In DNA, the CDR3 is TGTGCCAACAGCATAGCATTAGGAGGGGCGAACACCGGGGGGATGTTTTTT.

The chain carries TRBV6-2 or TRBV6-3 and TRBJ2-7; D is unclear. From germline, CDR1 is MNHEY and CDR2 SVGEGT. CDR3 size: 12 residues. V gave up 6 bases and J gave up 9 bases, with 15 bases separating them. The CDR3 bases are TGTGCCAGCAGCCCACCCGGCGACGTGCAGTACTTC. As protein: CASSPPGDVQYF.

To note about this clonotype: The junction departs from germline at one end; a sequencing error may be responsible. V and J are TRBV11-2 and TRBJ2-3; no clear D. Germline V gene lookup returns CDR1 SGHAT and CDR2 FQNNGV. This CDR3 has 13 residues. CDR3: CASNYRMADTQYF. CDR3 DNA sequence: TGTGCCAGCAACTACAGAATGGCAGATACGCAGTATTTC. Looking up the rest from reference TRBV11-2 and TRBJ2-3 gives the full variable domain: EAGVAQSPRYKIIEKRQSVAFWCNPISGHATLYWYQQILGQGPKLLIQFQNNGVVDDSQLPKDRFSAERLKGVDSTLKIQPAKLEDSAVYLCASNYRMADTQYFGPGTRLTVL.

This clonotype was seen just once. The rearrangement links TRBV30 to TRBJ1-1; 7 positions agree with TRBD1. The V segment lost 7 bases and the J segment 4 bases; nucleotides outside the gene matches: 27. This CDR3 spans 19 amino acids. Germline V lookup: CDR1 GTSNPN, CDR2 SVGIG (reference sequence). Written as DNA, the CDR3 is TGTGCCTTGATTCTGGGACAGTTAAAACTGAGGGCTCGAGGCACTGAAGCTTTCTTT. Translated: CALILGQLKLRARGTEAFF.

The chain combines TRBV10-3 with TRBJ2-7; TRBD2 matches at 14 bases. The CDR3 extends over 19 amino acids. With V trimmed by 7 bases and J by 2 bases, 16 bases remained unmatched. Per germline, CDR1 ENHRY and CDR2 SYGVKD. This CDR3 reads CAITKRSGLAGEFTYEQYF. Here the CDR3 DNA reads TGTGCCATCACCAAACGATCGGGACTAGCGGGAGAATTCACCTACGAGCAGTACTTC.

Concerning this clonotype: A read error may account for a junction end that differs from germline. This chain joins TRBV4-2 and TRBJ2-2; D might be TRBD2 (5 bases). CDR1 LGHNA and CDR2 YNFKEQ come from the germline V gene. The CDR3 loop spans 18 amino acids. The CDR3 reads CASSQQRFSQVNTGELVF. The CDR3 region has the DNA TGTGCCAGTAGCCAGCAGCGATTTAGTCAGGTGAACACTGGGGAGCTGGTTTTT.

This clonotype appeared a few times. This could be a read error, since a much larger clone is one nucleotide away. The chain employs TRBV6-5 and TRBJ2-7; 9 bases align to TRBD1. Germline CDR1 reads MNHEY; CDR2 reads SVGAGI. This CDR3 has 13 residues. The CDR3: CASSYRGHYGQYF. DNA of the CDR3: TGTGCCAGCTCTTACAGGGGGCACTACGGGCAGTACTTC.

A word on this clonotype: A read error is possible here, since a much larger clone lies one base away. The chain carries TRBV6-4 and TRBJ1-1; 7 positions agree with TRBD1. CDR3 length: 17 residues. Trimming at V came to 7 bases and at J to 0 bases, leaving 14 bases not matched to a gene. CDR1 MRHNA and CDR2 SNTAGT come from the germline V gene. In nucleotides, the CDR3 is TGTGCCAGCAACGAAGATTCTAGGGGGCCTATGAACACTGAAGCTTTCTTT. The encoded protein is CASNEDSRGPMNTEAFF.

In this sample, this clonotype is large. The chain recombines TRBV11-2 with TRBJ2-7, with 9 bases that match TRBD1. Trimming removed 3 bases from V and 5 bases from J; junction bases left unmatched: 11. This CDR3 comprises 16 residues. Germline V gene data show CDR1 as SGHAT and CDR2 as FQNNGV. The CDR3 region has the DNA TGTGCCAGCAGCTTCATACAGGGGGCCATACATAACGAGCAGTACTTC. It codes for CASSFIQGAIHNEQYF.

Regarding this clonotype: The junction shows a germline mismatch at one end, possibly a read error. The chain carries TRBV6-2 or TRBV6-3 and TRBJ2-1, with TRBD2 as a possible D gene (6 bases). This CDR3 spans 14 amino acids. CDR1 is MNHEY and CDR2 is SVGEGT in the germline V gene. CDR3 DNA: TGTGCCAGCAGGGGCGGGACTGACTACAATGAGCAATTCTTC. This gives the protein CASRGGTDYNEQFF.

As for this clonotype: An end of the junction differs from the germline gene, which may be a read error. The chain carries TRBV4-2 and TRBJ2-7; 16 bases agree with TRBD2. The germline V gene encodes CDR1 LGHNA and CDR2 YNFKEQ. This CDR3 region has 18 residues. DNA of the CDR3: TGTGCCAGCAGTGGTAAATCGGGACTAGCGGGAGGGCCACACGAGCATTACTTC. Protein product: CASSGKSGLAGGPHEHYF.

A remark on this clonotype: A junction boundary mismatches the germline segment, possibly from a read error. The chain employs TRBV4-1 and TRBJ2-3; 7 bases agree with TRBD1. The CDR3 loop spans 16 amino acids. From germline, CDR1 is MGHRA and CDR2 YSYEKL. The CDR3 region is CASSQDGTVRTDTQYF. CDR3 DNA: TGCGCCAGCAGCCAAGACGGGACAGTTAGAACAGATACTCAGTATTTT.

Turning to this clonotype: At one end the junction does not follow the germline gene, possibly because of a read error. This chain joins TRBV4-1 and TRBJ2-1, with D hard to call. The CDR3 loop spans 15 amino acids. Germline values: CDR1 MGHRA, CDR2 YSYEKL. CDR3 sequence (DNA): TGCGCCAGCAGCTCGCTCGGTAACACCAACACTGAGCAGTTTTTC. As protein: CASSSLGNTNTEQFF.

This clonotype was observed once. The conserved phenylalanine or tryptophan normally closing the CDR3 is absent here, so this likely arose from a read error. The CDR3 reads CASRPPTSGRRTYTQYI. Here the CDR3 DNA reads TGTGCCAGCAGGCCCCCGACTAGCGGGAGGAGAACATATACGCAGTATATT. This sequence joins TRBV6-6 and TRBJ2-3, with 13 bases identical to TRBD2. Germline V gene lookup returns CDR1 MNHNY and CDR2 SVGAGI (reference sequence). The CDR3 length is 17 residues. The J segment lost 7 bases and the V segment lost 6 bases, leaving 13 bases of the junction unmatched.

This clonotype was recorded only once. At one boundary the junction diverges from the germline segment, which might be a read error. V and J are TRBV6-5 and TRBJ2-5; D call uncertain. Germline V gives CDR1 MNHEY, CDR2 SVGAGI. The CDR3 loop spans 11 amino acids. The CDR3 DNA is TGTGTCAGCACCGCCCACGGGACCCAGTACTTC. This gives the protein CVSTAHGTQYF.

Worth noting for this clonotype: One end of the junction is discordant with germline, which a read error may explain. V usage is TRBV11-2 and J usage is TRBJ1-4; D gene unclear. Germline V lookup: CDR1 SGHAT, CDR2 FQNNGV. The CDR3 has 15 amino acids. CDR3 nucleotides: TGTGCCAGCAGCTTAGACGGGTTCGCTAAAGAAAAACTGGTCTTT. Translating it yields CASSLDGFAKEKLVF.

This rearrangement joins TRBV29-1 to TRBJ2-7, with 10 bases aligning to TRBD1. Per the germline V gene, CDR1 is SQVTM and CDR2 is ANQGSEA. The length of the CDR3 is 14 residues. As DNA, the CDR3 is TGCAGGGTTCCGAAATCGGGACAGGGGAACGAGCAGTACTTC. It yields the protein CRVPKSGQGNEQYF.

Regarding this clonotype: Germline and junction disagree at one end, which may indicate a read error. The chain uses TRBV12-3 or TRBV12-4 and TRBJ2-7, with 9 nucleotides matching TRBD1. The CDR3 has 15 residues. CDR3 residues: CAGSMGTGWSCEQYF. DNA of the CDR3: TGTGCCGGCAGTATGGGGACAGGGTGGTCCTGCGAGCAGTACTTC.